One sample yielded the 26 T cell receptor beta chains listed below, sequenced in a study of blood T cell repertoires in COVID-19. Sequenced by immunoSEQ multiplex PCR; TCRdb stores in-frame clones only, minus some. This table holds under 150,000 clones, 65% to 90% found once. The sample comprised peripheral blood. These receptor sequences come from a woman between 55 and 75 years old with active or convalescent COVID-19.

J is TRBJ1-6 and V is TRBV6-1, with 7 bases lining up with TRBD1. J lost 7 bases, V lost 2 bases, and 5 bases had no gene match. The CDR3 consists of 15 residues. Germline V gives CDR1 MNHNS, CDR2 SASEGT. The CDR3 reads CASSELGGANSPLHF. For the CDR3, the DNA is TGTGCCAGCAGTGAATTAGGGGGCGCGAATTCACCCCTCCACTTT.

The genes are TRBV6-5 and TRBJ1-2, with a weak D call TRBD1 (6 bases). Germline CDR1 and CDR2: MNHEY and SVGAGI. This CDR3 is built from 12 residues. Trimming cost V 6 bases and J 10 bases, with 15 bases left between them. The CDR3 loop reads CASRSDRQVYTF. The CDR3 DNA reads TGTGCCAGCAGGTCGGACAGACAAGTCTACACCTTC.

The rearrangement links TRBV5-5 to TRBJ2-6; 7 bases are shared with TRBD1. Germline V gene lookup returns CDR1 SGHKS and CDR2 YYEKEE (reference sequence). The CDR3 spans 19 residues. The junction had 12 bases not matched to a gene; V was cut back by 3 bases and J by 0 bases. The DNA of the CDR3 is TGTGCCAGCAGCTCGGACAGGCTTGCCCCTCTCTCTGGGGCCAACGTCCTGACTTTC. Translation: CASSSDRLAPLSGANVLTF.

The chain employs TRBV20-1 and TRBJ1-1, with no clear D. V was shortened by 5 bases and J by 10 bases, with 11 bases between the two germline ends. CDR1 DFQATT and CDR2 SNEGSKA come from the germline V gene (reference sequence). This CDR3 is built from 10 residues. In nucleotides, the CDR3 is TGCAGTGCTGGGCAGGTCGTAGCTTTCTTT. As protein: CSAGQVVAFF.

This clone was observed a single time. V and J are TRBV10-3 and TRBJ1-4; 7 nucleotides line up with TRBD1. Germline CDR1 ENHRY, CDR2 SYGVKD. Unmatched junction bases numbered 10, after V lost 0 bases and J lost 12 bases. This CDR3 is 15 amino acids long. The CDR3 is CAISESATGRRELFF. The CDR3 DNA follows: TGTGCCATCAGTGAGTCGGCGACAGGGCGGAGGGAACTGTTTTTT.

The table lists this clone with many counts. V usage is TRBV4-3 and J usage is TRBJ2-2, with 7 bases fitting TRBD2. This CDR3 is 15 amino acids long. V gave up 3 bases and J gave up 7 bases; unmatched junction bases: 8. Germline V CDR1 and CDR2: LGHNA, YSLEER. The chain's CDR3 is CASSQGTTVLGELFF. CDR3 DNA: TGCGCCAGCAGCCAGGGGACTACGGTGCTCGGGGAGCTGTTTTTT.

This sequence joins TRBV27 and TRBJ2-1; TRBD2 matches 9 bases. The length of the CDR3 is 14 residues. CDR1 is MNHEY, CDR2 SMNVEV, per germline (reference sequence). The V and J ends lost 7 bases and 3 bases, in that order; junction bases with no gene match: 4. CDR3 coding DNA: TGTGCCAGCACTGAGCGGGGGGACTACAATGAGCAGTTCTTC. Translation: CASTERGDYNEQFF.

The chain employs TRBV7-9 and TRBJ1-2; D might be TRBD1 (6 bases). Trimming removed 5 bases at V and 6 bases at J, with 19 bases between. CDR3 size: 15 residues. CDR1 and CDR2 from the germline V gene are SEHNR and FQNEAQ (reference sequence). The CDR3 is CASSLDRPTGNGYTF. The DNA of the CDR3 is TGTGCCAGCAGCCTCGACCGGCCTACAGGGAATGGCTACACCTTC.

This clone came up a few times. The CDR3 region is CASSISGQGENYGYTF. CDR3 nucleotide sequence: TGTGCCAGTAGTATTTCGGGACAGGGTGAAAACTATGGCTACACCTTC. The chain links TRBV19 to TRBJ1-2; 9 bases are shared with TRBD1. After removal of 3 bases from V and 2 bases from J, the junction contained 7 bases not matched to a gene. Germline assignment: CDR1 LNHDA and CDR2 SQIVND (reference sequence). This CDR3 comprises 16 residues. Drawing the rest from reference TRBV19 and TRBJ1-2, the complete variable domain is DGGITQSPKYLFRKEGQNVTLSCEQNLNHDAMYWYRQDPGQGLRLIYYSQIVNDFQKGDIAEGYSVSREKKESFPLTVTSAQKNPTAFYLCASSISGQGENYGYTFGSGTRLTVV.

V is TRBV27 and J is TRBJ1-4, with unresolved D. Trimming took off 2 bases at V and 5 bases at J, with 6 bases between the two ends. CDR1 is MNHEY and CDR2 is SMNVEV in the germline V gene (reference sequence). There are 13 residues in the CDR3. The CDR3 sequence is CASSLRRNEKLFF. CDR3 sequence (DNA): TGTGCCAGCAGTTTAAGGAGAAATGAAAAACTGTTTTTT.

Written as DNA, the CDR3 is TGTGCCAGCAGTGAACCCGGGTCTAATGAAAAACTGTTTTTT. It codes for CASSEPGSNEKLFF. The rearrangement links TRBV2 to TRBJ1-4; D is uncertain. The CDR3 contains 14 residues. CDR1 and CDR2 from the germline V gene are SNHLY and FYNNEI. The V end lost 2 bases, the J end lost 3 bases, and 7 bases lay between the germline ends.

The chain has TRBV29-1 and TRBJ2-6; D possibly corresponds to TRBD1 (5 bases). In germline, CDR1 is SQVTM, CDR2 ANQGSEA. The CDR3 is 14 residues long. V shed 6 bases and J shed 1 base, with 10 bases lying between them. The CDR3 loop reads CSVGQESGANVLTF. CDR3 nucleotide sequence: TGCAGCGTGGGGCAAGAGTCTGGGGCCAACGTCCTGACTTTC.

The chain links TRBV20-1 to TRBJ1-4; possible D gene TRBD1, 5 bases. Germline assignment: CDR1 DFQATT and CDR2 SNEGSKA (reference sequence). The V end lost 3 bases, the J end lost 1 base, and 9 bases lay between the germline ends. The CDR3 has 14 amino acids. CDR3 sequence: CSASLGGTNEKLFF. The CDR3 bases are TGCAGTGCTAGTTTGGGGGGAACTAATGAAAAACTGTTTTTT.

The chain has TRBV11-1 and TRBJ2-4; 7 bases are shared with TRBD1. V lost 8 bases to trimming and J lost 6 bases; unmatched junction nucleotides: 7. CDR3 size: 13 residues. Germline CDR1 and CDR2: SGHAT and FQDESV (reference sequence). The CDR3 DNA sequence: TGTGCCAGCCCTGGGGACAGACCAAACATTCAGTACTTC. Its translation: CASPGDRPNIQYF.

This chain joins TRBV10-3 and TRBJ1-2, with 11 nucleotides matching TRBD1. The CDR3 contains 16 residues. After removal of 0 bases from V and 6 bases from J, the junction contained 6 bases not matched to a gene. Germline-derived CDR1 and CDR2 are ENHRY and SYGVKD. CDR3 sequence: CAISESGQGVNHGYTF. In DNA form, the CDR3 reads TGTGCCATCAGTGAGTCGGGACAGGGGGTAAATCATGGCTACACCTTC.

This clone was detected a few times. The J gene is TRBJ1-5, the V gene TRBV29-1, with 8 positions matching TRBD1. Germline-derived CDR1 and CDR2 are SQVTM and ANQGSEA. The CDR3 is made up of 13 amino acids. Trimming removed 7 bases from V and 4 bases from J; junction bases left unmatched: 6. The CDR3 nucleotides are TGCAGCGCATCAGGGGGCCAGAATCAGCCCCAGCATTTT. Protein sequence: CSASGGQNQPQHF.

DNA for the CDR3: TGTGCCAGCAGCCCCGATTGGGAGGGGCGAATCTATGGCTACACCTTC. Translating it yields CASSPDWEGRIYGYTF. The chain carries TRBV6-2 or TRBV6-3 and TRBJ1-2, with D possibly TRBD1 on 5 matching bases. The CDR3 covers 16 residues. Germline lookup yields CDR1 MNHEY and CDR2 SVGEGT. Trimming took off 6 bases at V and 4 bases at J, with 21 bases between the two ends.

This rearrangement joins TRBV2 to TRBJ2-1; no reliable D call. Per the germline V gene, CDR1 is SNHLY and CDR2 is FYNNEI. V lost 4 bases to trimming and J lost 10 bases, with 20 bases between them. This CDR3 contains 15 residues. Here the CDR3 DNA reads TGTGCCAGCAGTGGACGGGTCTCCACTTCCAAGGAGCAGTTCTTC. Encoded protein: CASSGRVSTSKEQFF. The full variable domain, with the rest looked up from reference TRBV2 and TRBJ2-1, is EPEVTQTPSHQVTQMGQEVILRCVPISNHLYFYWYRQILGQKVEFLVSFYNNEISEKSEIFDDQFSVERPDGSNFTLKIRSTKLEDSAMYFCASSGRVSTSKEQFFGPGTRLTVL.

The rearrangement joins TRBV2 to TRBJ1-4, with TRBD1 as a possible D gene (5 bases). The germline V and J ends were trimmed by 7 bases and 5 bases, with 11 bases remaining between them. This CDR3 comprises 13 residues. The germline gives CDR1 SNHLY, CDR2 FYNNEI. The CDR3 loop is CASTRGENEKLFF. Here the CDR3 DNA reads TGTGCCAGCACCCGGGGGGAGAATGAAAAACTGTTTTTT.

This chain joins TRBV2 and TRBJ2-1, with 11 bases lining up with TRBD2. Germline V gives CDR1 SNHLY, CDR2 FYNNEI. Germline trimming cut 5 bases from V and 9 bases from J; bases unmatched to any gene: 15. This CDR3 has 17 residues. CDR3 amino acids: CASSPLGTSGSWGEQFF. In DNA, the CDR3 is TGTGCCAGCAGTCCACTGGGGACTAGCGGTTCGTGGGGTGAGCAGTTCTTC.

In nucleotides, the CDR3 is TGTGCCAGCAGTGAAAATCAGCGGGGGGGAGTTGAGCAGTTCTTC. This sequence encodes CASSENQRGGVEQFF. This rearrangement joins TRBV2 to TRBJ2-1; 10 bases line up with TRBD2. V lost 2 bases and J lost 9; bases outside the gene matches: 7. The CDR3 consists of 15 residues. Looked up from germline, CDR1 is SNHLY and CDR2 is FYNNEI.

This chain joins TRBV11-2 and TRBJ2-3; the D gene is possibly TRBD2 (6 bases). V was trimmed by 1 base and J by 1 base, leaving 6 bases between them. There are 14 residues in the CDR3. Germline V gene sequence: CDR1 SGHAT, CDR2 FQNNGV. Here the CDR3 reads CASSLVAGTDTQYF. DNA for the CDR3: TGTGCCAGCAGCTTAGTAGCGGGCACAGATACGCAGTATTTT. Full variable domain (rest looked up from reference TRBV11-2 and TRBJ2-3): EAGVAQSPRYKIIEKRQSVAFWCNPISGHATLYWYQQILGQGPKLLIQFQNNGVVDDSQLPKDRFSAERLKGVDSTLKIQPAKLEDSAVYLCASSLVAGTDTQYFGPGTRLTVL.

The J gene is TRBJ2-1, the V gene TRBV7-8, with 11 bases identical to TRBD2. The CDR3 totals 15 residues. Trimming took 4 bases from V and 9 from J; bases not matched to a gene: 8. Germline CDR1 SGHVS, CDR2 FQNEAQ. This chain's CDR3 is CASSSTSGNYGEQFF. DNA of the CDR3: TGTGCCAGCAGCTCGACTAGCGGGAATTATGGTGAGCAGTTCTTC.

DNA of the CDR3: TGTGCCAGCAGCCAAGATTTTCTAGCGGGAGGGCCCTATGGCACCGGGGAGCTGTTTTTT. Residues: CASSQDFLAGGPYGTGELFF. The V call is TRBV3-1 (or the pseudogene TRBV3-2), the J call TRBJ2-2; 12 bases align to TRBD2. Germline CDR1 is LGHDT and CDR2 is YNNKEL (reference sequence). Trimming at V came to 0 bases and at J to 4 bases, leaving 12 bases not matched to a gene. CDR3 length: 20 amino acids.

V is TRBV4-1 and J is TRBJ1-5; D not certain. Germline V gene sequence: CDR1 MGHRA, CDR2 YSYEKL. The CDR3 is made up of 15 amino acids. Between the trimmed V and J ends, which lost 0 bases and 6 bases, there was a span of 12 bases. The CDR3 here is CASSQDQVQPQPQHF. The CDR3 DNA sequence: TGCGCCAGCAGCCAAGACCAGGTTCAACCTCAGCCCCAGCATTTT.

V usage is TRBV25-1 and J usage is TRBJ2-1, with a weak D call TRBD2 (6 bases). There are 13 residues in the CDR3. Trimming took off 7 bases at V and 2 bases at J, with 9 bases between the two ends. Germline V gene lookup returns CDR1 MGHDK and CDR2 SYGVNS. The CDR3 region is CASIADPYNEQFF. The CDR3 nucleotides read TGTGCCAGCATAGCGGACCCCTACAATGAGCAGTTCTTC.